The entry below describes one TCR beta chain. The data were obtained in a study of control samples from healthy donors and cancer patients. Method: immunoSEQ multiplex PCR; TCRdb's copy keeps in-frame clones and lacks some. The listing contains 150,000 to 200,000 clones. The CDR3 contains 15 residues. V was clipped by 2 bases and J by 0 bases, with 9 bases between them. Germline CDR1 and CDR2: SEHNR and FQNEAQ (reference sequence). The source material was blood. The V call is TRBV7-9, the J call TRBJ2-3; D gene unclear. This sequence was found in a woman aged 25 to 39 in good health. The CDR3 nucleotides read TGTGCCAGCAGCTTACTTAGTCCTAGCACAGATACGCAGTATTTT. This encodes CASSLLSPSTDTQYF.